This TCR beta chain came from a study of OX40 agonist ivuxolimab in advanced cancers. Study at large: The study treated patients with ivuxolimab, an agonistic anti-OX40 (CD134) antibody. Findings and limits, study-wide: Relatively little clonal expansion, among the lowest observed, appeared in partial responders at 0.1-3.0 mg/kg. Both CD4+ and CD8+ T cell populations in blood had undergone clonal expansion by week 6 at 0.1 to 3.0 mg/kg.

This table comes from immunoSEQ multiplex PCR, and its TCRdb copy is limited to in-frame clones, with some not included. The sample contains under 95,000 clones, about 92% of which appear only once. For this clone: What it binds is not known.

Blood got drawn at baseline, again on cycle 4 day 1, and then on cycle 7 day 1. Germline values: CDR1 GTSNPN, CDR2 SVGIG (reference sequence). V was cut by 0 bases and J by 2 bases, with 9 bases left in between. The CDR3 runs 14 residues. The receptor was isolated from an adult with an advanced solid tumor such as melanoma, head and neck, liver or kidney cancer. The sequencing used CD4+ or CD8+ T cells sorted from blood, collected in a trial of the OX40 agonist ivuxolimab. This chain connects TRBV30 to TRBJ2-3; TRBD1 is a possible D gene (5 bases). The CDR3 sequence: CAWSVSRVTDTQYF. DNA of the CDR3: TGTGCCTGGAGTGTAAGCAGGGTCACAGATACGCAGTATTTT.